A single sample is the source of the 2 T cell receptor beta chains below, sequenced in a study of blood T cell repertoires in COVID-19. The protocol was immunoSEQ multiplex PCR, while the TCRdb copy is restricted to in-frame clones and leaves out a portion. The sample shows 150,000 to 200,000 clones, approximately 80% of them seen only once. Sequenced sample: peripheral blood. The source is a man aged 45-60 years who had recovered from COVID-19.

The gene calls are TRBV10-3 and TRBJ2-5, with D possibly being TRBD1 (6 bases). V lost 0 bases and J 3 bases, leaving 11 bases between the germline ends. There are 15 residues in the CDR3. Looked up from germline, CDR1 is ENHRY and CDR2 is SYGVKD. For the CDR3, the DNA is TGTGCCATCAGTGAGTCGCTGACAGGAGAAGAGACCCAGTACTTC. Translation gives CAISESLTGEETQYF.

In its sample, this clone was seen a few times. The gene calls are TRBV6-5 and TRBJ2-7; 9 bases line up with TRBD2. Germline CDR1 is MNHEY and CDR2 is SVGAGI. J gave up 2 bases and V 7 bases, and 3 bases lay outside the gene matches. The CDR3 loop spans 13 amino acids. CDR3: CASTPSGTYEQYF. CDR3 coding DNA: TGTGCCAGCACCCCTAGCGGGACCTACGAGCAGTACTTC.